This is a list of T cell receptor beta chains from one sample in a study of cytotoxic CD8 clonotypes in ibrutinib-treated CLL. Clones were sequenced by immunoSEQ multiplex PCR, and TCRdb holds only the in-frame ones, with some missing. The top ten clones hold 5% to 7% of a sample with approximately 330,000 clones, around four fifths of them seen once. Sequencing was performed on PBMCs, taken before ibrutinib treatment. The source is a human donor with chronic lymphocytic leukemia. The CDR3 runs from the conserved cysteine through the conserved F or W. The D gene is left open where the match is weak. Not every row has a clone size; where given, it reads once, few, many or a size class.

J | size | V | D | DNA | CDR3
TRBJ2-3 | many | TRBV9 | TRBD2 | TGTGCCAGCAGCGCATCTAGCGGTACGCAGTATTTT | CASSASSGTQYF
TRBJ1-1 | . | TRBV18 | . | TGTGCCAGCTCCGCGGGGTTGGCCACTGAAGCTTTCTTT | CASSAGLATEAFF
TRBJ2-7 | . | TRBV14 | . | TGTGCCAGCAGTCTAAGCGCAGGGATGACCTACGAGCAGTACTTC | CASSLSAGMTYEQYF
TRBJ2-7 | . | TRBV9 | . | TGTGCCAGCAGCGTAGGGGGGGATCCCTCCTACGAGCAGTACTTC | CASSVGGDPSYEQYF
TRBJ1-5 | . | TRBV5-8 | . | TGTGCCAGCAGTTTGGGAGGACAGTCCAATCAGCCCCAGCATTTT | CASSLGGQSNQPQHF
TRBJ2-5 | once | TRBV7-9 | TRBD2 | TGTGCCAGCAGCTCTGGCGGGACTAGGGGGGAGACCCAGTACTTC | CASSSGGTRGETQYF
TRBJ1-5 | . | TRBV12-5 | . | TGTGCTAGTGGCCATTCAGGGGGCAATCAGCCCCAGCATTTT | CASGHSGGNQPQHF
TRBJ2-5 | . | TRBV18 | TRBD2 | TGTGCCAGCTCACGACTAGCGGGATTACAAGAGACCCAGTACTTC | CASSRLAGLQETQYF
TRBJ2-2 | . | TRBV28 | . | TGTGCCAGCAGTTTACGGGGCGGGGAGCTGTTTTTT | CASSLRGGELFF
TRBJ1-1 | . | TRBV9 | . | TGTGCCAGCAGCGTCCAACAGGGTTGGACTGAAGCTTTCTTT | CASSVQQGWTEAFF
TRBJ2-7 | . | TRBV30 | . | TGTGCCTGGAGTCCTCCCGGGACTGGTACCTACGAGCAGTACTTC | CAWSPPGTGTYEQYF
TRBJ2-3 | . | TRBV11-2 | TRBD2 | TGTGCCAGCAGCTTTCGGCGGGGGGATACAGATACGCAGTATTTT | CASSFRRGDTDTQYF
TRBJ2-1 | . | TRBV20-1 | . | TGCAGTGTCCGGGGAAATGAGCAGTTCTTC | CSVRGNEQFF
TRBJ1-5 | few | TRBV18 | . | TGTGCCAGCTCCGACAGCAATCAGCCCCAGCATTTT | CASSDSNQPQHF
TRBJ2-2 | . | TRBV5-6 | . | TGTGCCAGCAGCCAAACAGGGAGGGGAAGGGAGCTGTTTTTT | CASSQTGRGRELFF
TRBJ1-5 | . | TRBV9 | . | TGTGCCAGCAGCGTAGATAATAGCAATCAGCCCCAGCATTTT | CASSVDNSNQPQHF
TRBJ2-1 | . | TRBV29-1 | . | TGCAGCGTTGGGATAGCCTACAATGAGCAGTTCTTC | CSVGIAYNEQFF
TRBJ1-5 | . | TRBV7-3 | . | TGTGCCAGCACCCTGGGGGTAGGGGGGAATCAGCCCCAGCATTTT | CASTLGVGGNQPQHF
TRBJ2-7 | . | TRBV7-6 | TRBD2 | TGTGCCAGCAGCTTATCGGGAGCTAGCGGGAGTCGTTTCGAGCAGTACTTC | CASSLSGASGSRFEQYF
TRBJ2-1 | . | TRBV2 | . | TGTGCCAGCAGTGATTTCGGCCAGGACTCCTACAATGAGCAGTTCTTC | CASSDFGQDSYNEQFF
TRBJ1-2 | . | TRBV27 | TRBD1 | TGTGCCAGCAGTTACGGGGACAGGCCAAATTACACCTTC | CASSYGDRPNYTF
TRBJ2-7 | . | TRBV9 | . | TGTGCCAGCAGCCCGAATAGCGTTTACGAGCAGTACTTC | CASSPNSVYEQYF
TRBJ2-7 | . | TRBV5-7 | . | TGTGCCAGCAGCTTGGCCTGGGGACGCATGATCTACGAGCAGTACTTC | CASSLAWGRMIYEQYF